This T cell receptor (beta chain) was sequenced for a study of T-cell memory formation after mild COVID-19. General observations from the study: Clones that contracted from day 15 to 85 were balanced CD4/CD8, while later expanders leaned CD4+.

The CDR3 has 15 amino acids. The germline V and J ends were trimmed by 6 bases and 5 bases, with 17 bases remaining between them. CDR1 and CDR2 (germline): MNHEY, SVGAGI. A word on this clonotype: Its target is not known.

Each CDR3 protein gets one entry after TCRdb re-called the 5' RACE reads with MiXCR. The table includes around 300,000 distinct CDR3 sequences, around 8% detected once. Sequencing used PBMCs or a T cell subset sorted from them (not recorded which). The rearrangement joins TRBV6-5 to TRBJ1-5; TRBD1 might be the D (6 bases). The sequence was collected from a man aged 18 to 35 who had mild COVID-19 (a few samples of this study predate the infection). Cell type and time point are not known. In DNA, the CDR3 is TGTGCCAGCAGACCTCAGGGGAGCGGGGATCAGCCCCAGCATTTT. Translated: CASRPQGSGDQPQHF.